This T cell receptor beta chain originates from a study of T-cell reconstitution after alpha-beta-depleted transplantation in children. Preparation of the TCRbeta library was carried out with unique molecular identifiers. TCRdb recomputed calls from the PCR reads with MiXCR, one row per CDR3 protein. The repertoire holds more than 300,000 distinct CDR3 sequences, with around 15% as singletons. This CDR3 has 10 residues. Between the trimmed V and J ends, which lost 9 bases and 4 bases, there was a span of 6 bases. Germline lookup yields CDR1 MGHDK and CDR2 SYGVNS. This TCR was recovered from a male patient between 2 and 10 years old who had a stem cell transplant for acute lymphoblastic leukemia, so the T cells may come from the graft donor. The sample here was PBMCs, mostly from graft donor cells, taken 360 days after TCRalphabeta/CD19-depleted stem cell transplant. The chain couples TRBV25-1 to TRBJ2-5; D unclear. CDR3 region: CASFRETQYF. For the CDR3, the DNA is TGTGCCAGTTTCCGAGAGACCCAGTACTTC.